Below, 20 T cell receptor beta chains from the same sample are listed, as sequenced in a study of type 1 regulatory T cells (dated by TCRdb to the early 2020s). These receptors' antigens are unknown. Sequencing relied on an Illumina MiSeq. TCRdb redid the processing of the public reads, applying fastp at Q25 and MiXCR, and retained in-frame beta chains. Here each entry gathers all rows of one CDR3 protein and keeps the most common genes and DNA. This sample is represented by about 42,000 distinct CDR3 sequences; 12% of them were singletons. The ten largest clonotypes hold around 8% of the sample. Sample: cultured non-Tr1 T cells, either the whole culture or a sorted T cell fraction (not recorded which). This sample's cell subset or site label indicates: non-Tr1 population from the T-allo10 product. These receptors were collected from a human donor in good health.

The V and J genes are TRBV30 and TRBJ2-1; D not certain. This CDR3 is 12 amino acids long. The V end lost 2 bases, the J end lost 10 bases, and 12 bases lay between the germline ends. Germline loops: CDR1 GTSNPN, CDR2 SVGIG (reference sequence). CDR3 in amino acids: CAWSRAATEQFF. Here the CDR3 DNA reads TGTGCCTGGAGTCGCGCGGCAACGGAGCAGTTCTTC.

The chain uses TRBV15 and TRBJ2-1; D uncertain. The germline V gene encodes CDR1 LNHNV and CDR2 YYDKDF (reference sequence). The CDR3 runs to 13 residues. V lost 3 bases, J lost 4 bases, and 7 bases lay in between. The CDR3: CATSSQEYNEQFF. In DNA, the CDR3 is TGTGCCACCAGCAGCCAAGAATACAATGAGCAGTTCTTC.

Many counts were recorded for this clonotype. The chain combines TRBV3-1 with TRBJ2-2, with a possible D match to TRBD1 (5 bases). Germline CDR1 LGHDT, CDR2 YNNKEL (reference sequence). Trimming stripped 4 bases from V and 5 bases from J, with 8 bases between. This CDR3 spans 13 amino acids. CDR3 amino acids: CASSLGATGELFF. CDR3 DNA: TGTGCCAGCAGCCTAGGGGCGACCGGGGAGCTGTTTTTT.

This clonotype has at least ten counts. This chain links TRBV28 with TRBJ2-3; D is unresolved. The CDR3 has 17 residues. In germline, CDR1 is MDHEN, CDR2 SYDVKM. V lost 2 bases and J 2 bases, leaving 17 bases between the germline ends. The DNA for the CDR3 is TGTGCCAGCAGTTTAGGATTCCAAGCGTCTTTCACAGATACGCAGTATTTT. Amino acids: CASSLGFQASFTDTQYF.

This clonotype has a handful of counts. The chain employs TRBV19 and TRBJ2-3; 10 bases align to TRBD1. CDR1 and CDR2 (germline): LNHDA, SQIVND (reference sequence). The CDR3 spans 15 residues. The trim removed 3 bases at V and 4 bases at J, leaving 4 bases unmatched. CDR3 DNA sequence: TGTGCCAGTAGTATCACCGGGACAGGGGCAGATACGCAGTATTTT. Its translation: CASSITGTGADTQYF.

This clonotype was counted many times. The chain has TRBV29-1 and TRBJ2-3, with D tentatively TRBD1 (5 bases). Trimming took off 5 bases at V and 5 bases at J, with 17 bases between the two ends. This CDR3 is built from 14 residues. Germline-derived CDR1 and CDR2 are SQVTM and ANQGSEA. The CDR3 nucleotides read TGCAGCGTTACGGTGGCGGCGCAGGGAGATACGCAGTATTTT. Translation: CSVTVAAQGDTQYF.

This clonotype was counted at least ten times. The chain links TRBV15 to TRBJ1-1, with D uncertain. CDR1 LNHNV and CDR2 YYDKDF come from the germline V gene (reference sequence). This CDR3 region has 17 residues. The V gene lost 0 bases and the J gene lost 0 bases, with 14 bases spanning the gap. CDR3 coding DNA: TGTGCCACCAGCAGAGATGGGCGGAATACAATGAACACTGAAGCTTTCTTT. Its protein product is CATSRDGRNTMNTEAFF.

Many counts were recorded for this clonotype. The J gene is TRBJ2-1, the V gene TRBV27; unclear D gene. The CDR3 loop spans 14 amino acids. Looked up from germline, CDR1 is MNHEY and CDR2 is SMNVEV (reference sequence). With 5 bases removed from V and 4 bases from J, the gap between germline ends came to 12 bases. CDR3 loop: CASSPDPRYNEQFF. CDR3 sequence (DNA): TGTGCCAGCAGTCCGGACCCACGGTACAATGAGCAGTTCTTC.

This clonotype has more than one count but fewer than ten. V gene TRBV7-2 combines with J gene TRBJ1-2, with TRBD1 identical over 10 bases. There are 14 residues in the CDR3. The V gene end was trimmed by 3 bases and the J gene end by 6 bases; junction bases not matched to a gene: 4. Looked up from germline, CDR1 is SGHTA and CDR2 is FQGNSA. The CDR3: CASSFLTGGDGYTF. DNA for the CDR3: TGTGCCAGCAGCTTTTTGACAGGGGGCGATGGCTACACCTTC.

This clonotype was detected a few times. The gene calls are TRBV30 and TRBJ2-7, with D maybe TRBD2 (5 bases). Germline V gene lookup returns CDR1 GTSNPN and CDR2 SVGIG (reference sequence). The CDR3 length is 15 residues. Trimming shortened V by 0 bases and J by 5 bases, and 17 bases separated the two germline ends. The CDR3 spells CAWSVPRGTHHEQYF. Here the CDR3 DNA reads TGTGCCTGGAGTGTACCCCGGGGAACCCACCACGAGCAGTACTTC.

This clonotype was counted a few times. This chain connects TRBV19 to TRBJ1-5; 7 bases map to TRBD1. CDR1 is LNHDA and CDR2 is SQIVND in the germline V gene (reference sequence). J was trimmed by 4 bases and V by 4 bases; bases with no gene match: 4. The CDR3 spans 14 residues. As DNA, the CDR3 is TGTGCCAGTAGTACCGGACAGGCAAATCAGCCCCAGCATTTT. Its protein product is CASSTGQANQPQHF.

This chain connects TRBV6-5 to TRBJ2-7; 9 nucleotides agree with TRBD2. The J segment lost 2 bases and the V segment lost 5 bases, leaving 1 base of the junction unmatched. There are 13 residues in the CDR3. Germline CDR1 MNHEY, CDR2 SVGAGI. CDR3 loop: CASSPSGTYEQYF. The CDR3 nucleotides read TGTGCCAGCAGTCCTAGCGGGACCTACGAGCAGTACTTC.

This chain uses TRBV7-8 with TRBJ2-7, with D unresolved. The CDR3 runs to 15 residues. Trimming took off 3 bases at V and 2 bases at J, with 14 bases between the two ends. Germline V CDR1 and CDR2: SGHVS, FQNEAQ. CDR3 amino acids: CASSFYSSGTYEQYF. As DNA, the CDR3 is TGTGCCAGCAGCTTCTACTCTAGTGGCACCTACGAGCAGTACTTC.

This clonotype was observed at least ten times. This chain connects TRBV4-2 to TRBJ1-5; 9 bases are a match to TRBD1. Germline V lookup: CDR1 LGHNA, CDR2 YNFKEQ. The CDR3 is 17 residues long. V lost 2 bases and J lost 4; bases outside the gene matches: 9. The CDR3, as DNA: TGTGCCAGCAGCCAATTCGGGGGACAGGGCACTAATCAGCCCCAGCATTTT. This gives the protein CASSQFGGQGTNQPQHF.

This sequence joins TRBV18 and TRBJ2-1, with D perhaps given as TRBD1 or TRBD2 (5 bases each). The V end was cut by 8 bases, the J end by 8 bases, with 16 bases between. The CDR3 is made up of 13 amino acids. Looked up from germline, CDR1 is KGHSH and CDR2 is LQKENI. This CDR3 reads CASHRGQGDEQFF. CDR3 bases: TGTGCCAGCCACCGGGGCCAGGGCGATGAGCAGTTCTTC. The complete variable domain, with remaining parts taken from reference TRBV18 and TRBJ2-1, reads NAGVMQNPRHLVRRRGQEARLRCSPMKGHSHVYWYRQLPEEGLKFMVYLQKENIIDESGMPKERFSAEFPKEGPSILRIQQVVRGDSAAYFCASHRGQGDEQFFGPGTRLTVL.

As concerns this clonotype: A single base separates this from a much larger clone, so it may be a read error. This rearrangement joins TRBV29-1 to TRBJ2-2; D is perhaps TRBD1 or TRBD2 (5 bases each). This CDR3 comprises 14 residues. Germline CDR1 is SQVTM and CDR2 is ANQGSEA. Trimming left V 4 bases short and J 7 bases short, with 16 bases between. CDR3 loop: CSVVMGTLCGELFF. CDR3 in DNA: TGCAGCGTTGTTATGGGGACCTTGTGCGGGGAGCTGTTTTTT.

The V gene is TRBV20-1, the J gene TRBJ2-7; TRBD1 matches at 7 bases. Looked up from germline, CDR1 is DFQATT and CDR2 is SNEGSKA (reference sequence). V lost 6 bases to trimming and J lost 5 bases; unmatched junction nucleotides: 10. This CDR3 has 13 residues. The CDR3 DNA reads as TGCAGTGCCGCGACAGGGCCGAAAAACGAGCAGTACTTC. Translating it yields CSAATGPKNEQYF.

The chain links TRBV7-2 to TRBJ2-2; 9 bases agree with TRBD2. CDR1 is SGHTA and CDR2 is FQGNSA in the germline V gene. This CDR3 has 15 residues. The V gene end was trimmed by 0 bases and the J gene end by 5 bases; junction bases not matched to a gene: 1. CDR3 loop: CASSLALAGTGELFF. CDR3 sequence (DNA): TGTGCCAGCAGCTTAGCGCTAGCGGGAACCGGGGAGCTGTTTTTT.

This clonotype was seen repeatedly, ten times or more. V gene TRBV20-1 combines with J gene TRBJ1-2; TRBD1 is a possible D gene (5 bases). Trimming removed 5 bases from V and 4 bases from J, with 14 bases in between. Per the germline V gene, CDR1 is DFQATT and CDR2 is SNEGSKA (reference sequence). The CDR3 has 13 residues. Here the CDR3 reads CSASLDGGYGYTF. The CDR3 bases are TGCAGTGCTTCCCTTGACGGGGGCTATGGCTACACCTTC.

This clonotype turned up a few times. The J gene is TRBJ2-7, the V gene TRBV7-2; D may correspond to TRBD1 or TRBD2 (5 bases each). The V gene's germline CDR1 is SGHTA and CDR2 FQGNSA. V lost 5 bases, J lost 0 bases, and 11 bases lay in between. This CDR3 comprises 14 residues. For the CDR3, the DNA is TGTGCCAGCAGCGGCCGGGACGACTCCTACGAGCAGTACTTC. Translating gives CASSGRDDSYEQYF.